Listed below are T cell receptor beta chains from one sample, sequenced in a study of cytotoxic CD8 clonotypes in ibrutinib-treated CLL. Method: immunoSEQ multiplex PCR; TCRdb's copy keeps in-frame clones and lacks some. The profile shows over 100,000 clones, around 85% of them singletons. The specimen comprised PBMCs, sampled after 24 months of ibrutinib treatment. The source is a human donor with chronic lymphocytic leukemia. CDR3s include the opening cysteine and the closing phenylalanine or tryptophan. The order of the fields is V gene, J gene, clone size, D gene, CDR3 length, CDR3 protein, CDR3 DNA. D genes are given only for firm matches. Where a row states a size, it is once, few, many or the class of an expanded clone; other rows omit it.

V: TRBV5-6; J: TRBJ2-7; size: .; D: .; length: 14; CDR3: CASSLFPFPSEQYF; DNA: TGTGCCAGCAGCTTGTTCCCTTTTCCATCCGAGCAGTACTTC
V: TRBV28; J: TRBJ1-5; size: .; D: TRBD1; length: 17; CDR3: CASSSAGTGVGNQPQHF; DNA: TGTGCCAGCAGTTCAGCCGGGACAGGGGTGGGCAATCAGCCCCAGCATTTT
V: TRBV4-3; J: TRBJ2-3; size: .; D: .; length: 15; CDR3: CASSYTDSSTDTQYF; DNA: TGCGCCAGCAGCTATACGGACTCTAGCACAGATACGCAGTATTTT
V: TRBV27; J: TRBJ2-3; size: .; D: .; length: 13; CDR3: CASRRIGTDTQYF; DNA: TGTGCCAGCAGGCGCATCGGCACAGATACGCAGTATTTT
V: TRBV9; J: TRBJ2-3; size: .; D: .; length: 14; CDR3: CASSVAPNLDTQYF; DNA: TGTGCCAGCAGCGTAGCACCCAACCTAGATACGCAGTATTTT
V: TRBV28; J: TRBJ1-2; size: .; D: TRBD1; length: 15; CDR3: CASSLEARGVSGYTF; DNA: TGTGCCAGCAGTTTGGAGGCCAGGGGGGTGAGTGGCTACACCTTC
V: TRBV6-1; J: TRBJ1-2; size: .; D: TRBD1; length: 16; CDR3: CASSEAQGETAGGYTF; DNA: TGTGCCAGCAGTGAAGCACAGGGGGAGACGGCCGGGGGCTACACCTTC
V: TRBV4-1; J: TRBJ2-6; size: .; D: TRBD1; length: 19; CDR3: CASSHPRDRDSSGANVLTF; DNA: TGCGCCAGCAGCCATCCCCGGGACAGAGACAGCTCTGGGGCCAACGTCCTGACTTTC
V: TRBV21-1; J: TRBJ2-7; size: .; D: .; length: 17; CDR3: CASSNGAWGQGRPEQYF; DNA: TGTGCCAGCAGCAATGGGGCCTGGGGACAGGGGAGGCCCGAGCAGTACTTC
V: TRBV4-2; J: TRBJ1-2; size: .; D: .; length: 15; CDR3: CASSQEGARPYGYTF; DNA: TGTGCCAGCAGCCAAGAAGGCGCCAGACCCTATGGCTACACCTTC
V: TRBV18; J: TRBJ2-7; size: .; D: .; length: 14; CDR3: CASSAGLDPYEQYF; DNA: TGTGCCAGCTCGGCGGGACTCGACCCCTACGAGCAGTACTTC
V: TRBV11-2; J: TRBJ2-5; size: .; D: TRBD1; length: 15; CDR3: CASSFNTGTGETQYF; DNA: TGTGCCAGCAGCTTCAACACCGGGACAGGGGAGACCCAGTACTTC
V: TRBV6-5; J: TRBJ2-7; size: .; D: TRBD2; length: 16; CDR3: CASSYKPGGGSYEQYF; DNA: TGTGCCAGCAGTTACAAGCCGGGGGGGGGAAGCTACGAGCAGTACTTC
V: TRBV9; J: TRBJ2-2; size: .; D: .; length: 13; CDR3: CASSPGITGELFF; DNA: TGTGCCAGCTCCCCTGGGATCACCGGGGAGCTGTTTTTT
V: TRBV6-6; J: TRBJ2-6; size: .; D: .; length: 16; CDR3: CASSYSPFSGANVLTF; DNA: TGTGCCAGCAGTTACTCTCCCTTCTCTGGGGCCAACGTCCTGACTTTC
V: TRBV4-1; J: TRBJ2-1; size: .; D: .; length: 14; CDR3: CASSPRDNYNEQFF; DNA: TGCGCCAGCAGCCCCCGGGACAACTACAATGAGCAGTTCTTC
V: TRBV5-5; J: TRBJ2-5; size: .; D: .; length: 13; CDR3: CASSFPDSGTQYF; DNA: TGTGCCAGCAGCTTCCCGGACTCGGGGACCCAGTACTTC
V: TRBV30; J: TRBJ2-7; size: few; D: .; length: 13; CDR3: CAWSVRSSYEQYF; DNA: TGTGCCTGGAGTGTACGGTCGTCCTACGAGCAGTACTTC
V: TRBV6-6; J: TRBJ1-2; size: .; D: .; length: 13; CDR3: CASSYREGHGYTF; DNA: TGTGCCAGCAGTTACCGGGAGGGCCATGGCTACACCTTC
V: TRBV7-7; J: TRBJ2-5; size: .; D: .; length: 15; CDR3: CASSRGKVGQETQYF; DNA: TGTGCCAGCAGCAGGGGGAAGGTGGGGCAAGAGACCCAGTACTTC
V: TRBV10-3; J: TRBJ1-1; size: .; D: .; length: 13; CDR3: CAITKTGDTEAFF; DNA: TGTGCCATCACCAAGACGGGGGACACTGAAGCTTTCTTT
V: TRBV7-3; J: TRBJ2-5; size: .; D: TRBD2; length: 17; CDR3: CASSLGLAGVFGETQYF; DNA: TGTGCCAGCAGCTTAGGACTAGCGGGAGTTTTTGGGGAGACCCAGTACTTC
V: TRBV7-2; J: TRBJ1-2; size: .; D: .; length: 15; CDR3: CASSLVSGAQGGYTF; DNA: TGTGCCAGCAGCTTAGTTTCGGGGGCCCAGGGCGGCTACACCTTC
V: TRBV10-3; J: TRBJ1-5; size: .; D: TRBD1; length: 14; CDR3: CAISDGQGNQPQHF; DNA: TGTGCCATCAGCGACGGACAGGGGAATCAGCCCCAGCATTTT
V: TRBV5-1; J: TRBJ1-4; size: .; D: TRBD1; length: 14; CDR3: CASSRDRGLEKLFF; DNA: TGCGCCAGCAGCCGGGACAGGGGGCTGGAAAAACTGTTTTTT
V: TRBV10-3; J: TRBJ1-1; size: .; D: TRBD1; length: 13; CDR3: CAISGGQGLEAFF; DNA: TGTGCCATCAGTGGGGGACAGGGCCTTGAAGCTTTCTTT
V: TRBV6-6; J: TRBJ2-7; size: .; D: .; length: 14; CDR3: CASSPTGQRDEQYF; DNA: TGTGCCAGCAGCCCCACCGGACAGAGAGACGAGCAGTACTTC
V: TRBV4-2; J: TRBJ2-2; size: .; D: .; length: 14; CDR3: CASSQESLSGELFF; DNA: TGTGCCAGCAGCCAAGAGTCACTATCCGGGGAGCTGTTTTTT
V: TRBV27; J: TRBJ2-7; size: once; D: .; length: 14; CDR3: CASSETGPAYEQYF; DNA: TGTGCCAGCAGCGAGACAGGCCCGGCCTACGAGCAGTACTTC
V: TRBV14; J: TRBJ2-7; size: .; D: .; length: 15; CDR3: CASSQYDTGTYEQYF; DNA: TGTGCCAGCAGCCAATACGATACGGGGACCTACGAGCAGTACTTC
V: TRBV27; J: TRBJ2-3; size: few; D: TRBD2; length: 15; CDR3: CASRLAGGPTDTQYF; DNA: TGTGCCAGCAGGTTAGCGGGAGGGCCCACAGATACGCAGTATTTT
V: TRBV25-1; J: TRBJ1-2; size: once; D: .; length: 14; CDR3: CASSEWGGDYGYTF; DNA: TGTGCCAGCAGTGAATGGGGGGGTGACTATGGCTACACCTTC
V: TRBV6-1; J: TRBJ1-5; size: few; D: .; length: 15; CDR3: CASSKNRDGNQPQHF; DNA: TGTGCCAGCAGCAAGAACAGGGATGGCAATCAGCCCCAGCATTTT
V: TRBV9; J: TRBJ2-4; size: few; D: TRBD1; length: 15; CDR3: CASSSGQGLTNIQYF; DNA: TGTGCCAGCAGCTCGGGACAGGGTCTCACAAACATTCAGTACTTC
V: TRBV5-1; J: TRBJ2-1; size: once; D: TRBD2; length: 16; CDR3: CASSPLGASGYNEQFF; DNA: TGCGCCAGCAGCCCACTCGGGGCTAGCGGCTACAATGAGCAGTTCTTC
V: TRBV7-8; J: TRBJ2-1; size: .; D: .; length: 15; CDR3: CASSLYELSYNEQFF; DNA: TGTGCCAGCAGCTTATATGAACTATCCTACAATGAGCAGTTCTTC
V: TRBV21-1; J: TRBJ2-7; size: .; D: .; length: 20; CDR3: CAAQSLPPGPRTSGRGEQYF; DNA: TGTGCCGCTCAGAGTCTACCACCGGGTCCGAGGACTAGCGGGAGGGGCGAGCAGTACTTC
V: TRBV5-4; J: TRBJ2-5; size: once; D: TRBD1; length: 14; CDR3: CASSSTDRAQTQYF; DNA: TGTGCCAGCAGTTCCACGGACAGGGCGCAGACCCAGTACTTC
V: TRBV5-8; J: TRBJ2-7; size: .; D: .; length: 11; CDR3: CASSLDHEQYF; DNA: TGTGCCAGCAGCTTGGACCACGAGCAGTACTTC
V: TRBV7-3; J: TRBJ2-2; size: .; D: TRBD2; length: 17; CDR3: CASSQYLGTSVTGELFF; DNA: TGTGCCAGCAGCCAGTATCTCGGGACTAGCGTCACCGGGGAGCTGTTTTTT
V: TRBV30; J: TRBJ2-1; size: .; D: TRBD2; length: 14; CDR3: CAWSPGTIRNEQFF; DNA: TGTGCCTGGAGTCCTGGGACTATTAGAAATGAGCAGTTCTTC
V: TRBV6-1; J: TRBJ2-7; size: .; D: TRBD1; length: 14; CDR3: CASSPRTGQVEQYF; DNA: TGTGCCAGCAGCCCTAGGACAGGGCAGGTCGAGCAGTACTTC
V: TRBV7-9; J: TRBJ2-1; size: .; D: TRBD1; length: 19; CDR3: CASSPGTGGRGGLINELFF; DNA: TGTGCCAGCAGCCCCGGGACAGGGGGTAGGGGCGGCCTAATCAATGAGCTGTTCTTC
V: TRBV6-1; J: TRBJ1-1; size: .; D: .; length: 14; CDR3: CASSAGPQNTEAFF; DNA: TGTGCCAGCAGTGCGGGACCGCAAAACACTGAAGCTTTCTTT
V: TRBV28; J: TRBJ1-5; size: .; D: .; length: 16; CDR3: CASSSGQPYSNQPQHF; DNA: TGTGCCAGCAGTTCCGGACAGCCTTATAGCAATCAGCCCCAGCATTTT
V: TRBV7-2; J: TRBJ2-1; size: .; D: TRBD2; length: 16; CDR3: CASSLGAGRTGNEQFF; DNA: TGTGCCAGCAGCTTAGGGGCCGGGAGGACCGGTAATGAGCAGTTCTTC
V: TRBV18; J: TRBJ1-3; size: .; D: .; length: 18; CDR3: CASSPMDPQGSSGNTIYF; DNA: TGTGCCAGCTCACCCATGGACCCGCAGGGCAGTTCTGGAAACACCATATATTTT